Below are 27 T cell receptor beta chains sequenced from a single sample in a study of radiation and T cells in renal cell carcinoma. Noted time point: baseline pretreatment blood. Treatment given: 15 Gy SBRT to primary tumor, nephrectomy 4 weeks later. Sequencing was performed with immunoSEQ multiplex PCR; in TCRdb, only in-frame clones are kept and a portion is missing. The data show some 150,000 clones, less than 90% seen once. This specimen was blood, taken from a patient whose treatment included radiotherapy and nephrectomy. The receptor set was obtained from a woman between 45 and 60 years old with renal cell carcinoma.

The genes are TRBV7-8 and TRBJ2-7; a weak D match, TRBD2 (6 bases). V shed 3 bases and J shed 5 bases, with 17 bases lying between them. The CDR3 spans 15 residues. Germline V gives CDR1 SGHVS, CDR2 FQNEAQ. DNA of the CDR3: TGTGCCAGCAGCTTGGCGAGAGGGACTCCTGACGAGCAGTACTTC. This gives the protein CASSLARGTPDEQYF.

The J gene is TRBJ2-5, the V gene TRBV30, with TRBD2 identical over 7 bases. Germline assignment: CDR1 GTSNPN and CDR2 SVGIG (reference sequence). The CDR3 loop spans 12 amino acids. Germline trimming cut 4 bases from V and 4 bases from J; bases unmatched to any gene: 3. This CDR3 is CAWMGGGETQYF. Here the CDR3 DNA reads TGTGCCTGGATGGGGGGGGGAGAGACCCAGTACTTC.

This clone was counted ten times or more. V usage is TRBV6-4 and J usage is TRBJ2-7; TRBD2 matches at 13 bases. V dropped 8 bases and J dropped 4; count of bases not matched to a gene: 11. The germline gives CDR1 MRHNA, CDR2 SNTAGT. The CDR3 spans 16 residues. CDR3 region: CASPFWTSGRRYEQYF. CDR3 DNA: TGTGCCAGCCCATTTTGGACTAGCGGGAGACGATACGAGCAGTACTTC.

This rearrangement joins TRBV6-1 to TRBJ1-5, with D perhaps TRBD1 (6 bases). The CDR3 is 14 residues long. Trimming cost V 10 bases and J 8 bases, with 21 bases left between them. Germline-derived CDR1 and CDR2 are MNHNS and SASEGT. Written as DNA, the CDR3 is TGTGCCACTCAGTGGGGGCGGTCCGTGGAGCCCCAGCATTTT. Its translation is CATQWGRSVEPQHF.

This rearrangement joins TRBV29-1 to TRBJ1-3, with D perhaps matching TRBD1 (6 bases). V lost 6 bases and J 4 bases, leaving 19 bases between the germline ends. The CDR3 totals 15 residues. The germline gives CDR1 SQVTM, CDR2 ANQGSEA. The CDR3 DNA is TGCAGCGTGGAGACAGGCCGGTCGTCCGGAAACACCATATATTTT. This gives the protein CSVETGRSSGNTIYF.

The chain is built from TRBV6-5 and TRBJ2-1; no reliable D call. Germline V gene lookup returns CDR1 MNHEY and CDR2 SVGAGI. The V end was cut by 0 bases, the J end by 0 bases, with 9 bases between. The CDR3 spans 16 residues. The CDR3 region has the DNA TGTGCCAGCAGTTACTCTCCCGGAAGCTCCTACAATGAGCAGTTCTTC. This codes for CASSYSPGSSYNEQFF.

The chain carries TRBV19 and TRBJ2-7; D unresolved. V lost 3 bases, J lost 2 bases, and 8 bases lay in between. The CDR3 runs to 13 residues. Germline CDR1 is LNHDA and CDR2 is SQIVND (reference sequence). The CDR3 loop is CASSIAGAYEQYF. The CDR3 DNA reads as TGTGCCAGTAGTATCGCCGGTGCCTACGAGCAGTACTTC.

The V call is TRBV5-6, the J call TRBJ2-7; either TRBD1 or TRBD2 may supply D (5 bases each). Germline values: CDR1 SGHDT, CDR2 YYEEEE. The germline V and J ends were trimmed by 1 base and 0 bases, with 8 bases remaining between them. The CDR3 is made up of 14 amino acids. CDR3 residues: CASSLRGYSYEQYF. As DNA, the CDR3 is TGTGCCAGCAGCTTGCGGGGCTACTCCTACGAGCAGTACTTC.

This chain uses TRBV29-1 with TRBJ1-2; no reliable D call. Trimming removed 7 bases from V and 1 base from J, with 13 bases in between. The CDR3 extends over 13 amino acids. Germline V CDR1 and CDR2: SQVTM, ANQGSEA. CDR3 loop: CSAPDGDNYGYTF. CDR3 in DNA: TGCAGCGCCCCGGACGGTGATAACTATGGCTACACCTTC.

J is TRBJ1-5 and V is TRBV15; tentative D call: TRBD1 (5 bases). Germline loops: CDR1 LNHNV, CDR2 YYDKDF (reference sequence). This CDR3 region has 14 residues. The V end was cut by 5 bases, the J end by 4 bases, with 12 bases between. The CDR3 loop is CATSPGVWNQPQHF. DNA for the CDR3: TGTGCCACCAGCCCGGGGGTATGGAATCAGCCCCAGCATTTT.

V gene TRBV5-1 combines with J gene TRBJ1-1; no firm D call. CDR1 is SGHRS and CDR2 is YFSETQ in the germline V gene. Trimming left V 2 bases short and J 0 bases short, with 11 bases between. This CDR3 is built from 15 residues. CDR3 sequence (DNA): TGCGCCAGCAGCTTACGTTCCCAGATGAACACTGAAGCTTTCTTT. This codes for CASSLRSQMNTEAFF.

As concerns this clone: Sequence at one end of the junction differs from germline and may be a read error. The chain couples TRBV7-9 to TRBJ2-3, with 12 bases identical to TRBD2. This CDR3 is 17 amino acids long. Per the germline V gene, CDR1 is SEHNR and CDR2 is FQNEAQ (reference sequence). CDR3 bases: TGTGCCAGCAGCCTAGCCCAGACTAGCGGGGGAGCAGATACGCAGTATTTT. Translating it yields CASSLAQTSGGADTQYF.

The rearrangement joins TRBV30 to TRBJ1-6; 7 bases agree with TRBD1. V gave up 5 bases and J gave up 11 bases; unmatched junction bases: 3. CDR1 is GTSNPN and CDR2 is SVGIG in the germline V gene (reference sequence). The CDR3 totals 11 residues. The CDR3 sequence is CAWDRDAPLHF. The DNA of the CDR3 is TGTGCCTGGGACAGGGATGCACCCCTCCACTTT.

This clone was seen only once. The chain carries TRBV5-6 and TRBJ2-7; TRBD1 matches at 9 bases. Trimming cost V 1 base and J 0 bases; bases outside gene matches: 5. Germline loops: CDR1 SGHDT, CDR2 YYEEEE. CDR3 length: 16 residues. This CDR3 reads CASSLSPGQGSYEQYF. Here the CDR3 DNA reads TGTGCCAGCAGCTTGTCCCCGGGACAGGGCTCCTACGAGCAGTACTTC. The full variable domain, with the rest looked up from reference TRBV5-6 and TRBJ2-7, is DAGVTQSPTHLIKTRGQQVTLRCSPKSGHDTVSWYQQALGQGPQFIFQYYEEEERQRGNFPDRFSGHQFPNYSSELNVNALLLGDSALYLCASSLSPGQGSYEQYFGPGTRLTVT.

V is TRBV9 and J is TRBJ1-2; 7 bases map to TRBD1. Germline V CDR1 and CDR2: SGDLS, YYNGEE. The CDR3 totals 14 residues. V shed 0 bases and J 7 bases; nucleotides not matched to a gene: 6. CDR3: CASSVATGASGYTF. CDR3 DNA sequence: TGTGCCAGCAGCGTAGCTACAGGGGCGTCTGGCTACACCTTC. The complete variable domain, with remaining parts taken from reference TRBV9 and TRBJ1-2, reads DSGVTQTPKHLITATGQRVTLRCSPRSGDLSVYWYQQSLDQGLQFLIQYYNGEERAKGNILERFSAQQFPDLHSELNLSSLELGDSALYFCASSVATGASGYTFGSGTRLTVV.

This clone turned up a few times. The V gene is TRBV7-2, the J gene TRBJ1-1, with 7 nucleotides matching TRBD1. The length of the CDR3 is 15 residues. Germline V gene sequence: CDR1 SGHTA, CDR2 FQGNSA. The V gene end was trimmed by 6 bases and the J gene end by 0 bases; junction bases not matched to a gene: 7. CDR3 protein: CASSSQGGMNTEAFF. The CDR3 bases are TGTGCCAGCAGTTCTCAAGGGGGCATGAACACTGAAGCTTTCTTT.

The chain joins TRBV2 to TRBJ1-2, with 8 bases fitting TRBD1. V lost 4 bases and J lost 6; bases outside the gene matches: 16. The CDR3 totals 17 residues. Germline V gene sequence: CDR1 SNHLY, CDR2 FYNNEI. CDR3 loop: CASSAHLTGARRDGYTF. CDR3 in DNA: TGTGCCAGCAGTGCCCATTTGACAGGGGCCCGGAGGGATGGCTACACCTTC.

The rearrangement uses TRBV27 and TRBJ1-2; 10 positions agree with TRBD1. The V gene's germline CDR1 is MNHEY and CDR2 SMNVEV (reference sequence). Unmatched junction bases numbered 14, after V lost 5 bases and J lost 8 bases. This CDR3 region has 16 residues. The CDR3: CASSHLPAGTGDGYTF. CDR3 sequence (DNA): TGTGCCAGCAGTCATCTCCCCGCCGGGACAGGGGACGGCTACACCTTC.

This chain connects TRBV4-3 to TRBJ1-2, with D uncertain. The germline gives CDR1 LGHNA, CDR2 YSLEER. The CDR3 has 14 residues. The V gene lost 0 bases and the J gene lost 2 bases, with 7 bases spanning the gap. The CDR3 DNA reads TGCGCCAGCAGCCAAGATCCGGGGAACTATGGCTACACCTTC. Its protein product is CASSQDPGNYGYTF.

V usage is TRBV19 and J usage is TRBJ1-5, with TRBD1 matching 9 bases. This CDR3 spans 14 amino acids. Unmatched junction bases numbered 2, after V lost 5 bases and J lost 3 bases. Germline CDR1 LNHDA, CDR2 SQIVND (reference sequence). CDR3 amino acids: CASSRDRANQPQHF. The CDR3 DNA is TGTGCCAGTAGTCGGGACAGGGCCAATCAGCCCCAGCATTTT. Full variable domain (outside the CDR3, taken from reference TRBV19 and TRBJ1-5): DGGITQSPKYLFRKEGQNVTLSCEQNLNHDAMYWYRQDPGQGLRLIYYSQIVNDFQKGDIAEGYSVSREKKESFPLTVTSAQKNPTAFYLCASSRDRANQPQHFGDGTRLSIL.

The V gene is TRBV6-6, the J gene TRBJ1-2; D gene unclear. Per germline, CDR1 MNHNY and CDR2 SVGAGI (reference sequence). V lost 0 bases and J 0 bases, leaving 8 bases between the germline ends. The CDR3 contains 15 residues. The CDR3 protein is CASSYSAGANYGYTF. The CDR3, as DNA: TGTGCCAGCAGTTACTCCGCAGGAGCTAACTATGGCTACACCTTC.

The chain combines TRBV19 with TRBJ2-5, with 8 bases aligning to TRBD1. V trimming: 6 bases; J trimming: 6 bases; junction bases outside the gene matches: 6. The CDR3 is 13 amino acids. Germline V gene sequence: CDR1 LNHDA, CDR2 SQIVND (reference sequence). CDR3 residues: CASRETGEQTQYF. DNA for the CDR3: TGTGCCAGTAGGGAGACAGGGGAACAGACCCAGTACTTC. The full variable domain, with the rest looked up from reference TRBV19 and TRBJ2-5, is DGGITQSPKYLFRKEGQNVTLSCEQNLNHDAMYWYRQDPGQGLRLIYYSQIVNDFQKGDIAEGYSVSREKKESFPLTVTSAQKNPTAFYLCASRETGEQTQYFGPGTRLLVL.

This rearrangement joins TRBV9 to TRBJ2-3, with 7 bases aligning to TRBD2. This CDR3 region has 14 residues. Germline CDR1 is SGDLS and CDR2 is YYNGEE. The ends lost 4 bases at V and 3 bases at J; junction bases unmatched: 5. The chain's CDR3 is CASSSPGGTDTQYF. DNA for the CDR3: TGTGCCAGCAGCTCGCCCGGGGGGACAGATACGCAGTATTTT.

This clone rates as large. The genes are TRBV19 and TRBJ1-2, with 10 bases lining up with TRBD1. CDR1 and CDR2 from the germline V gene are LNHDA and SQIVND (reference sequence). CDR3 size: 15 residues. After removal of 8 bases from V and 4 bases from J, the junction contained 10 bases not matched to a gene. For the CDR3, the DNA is TGTGCCAGTGGGACAGGGGCGGCCCCTGGCTATGGCTACACCTTC. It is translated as CASGTGAAPGYGYTF.

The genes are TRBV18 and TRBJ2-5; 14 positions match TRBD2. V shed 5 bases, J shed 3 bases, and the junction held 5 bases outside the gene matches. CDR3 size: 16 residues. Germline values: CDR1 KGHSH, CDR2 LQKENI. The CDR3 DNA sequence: TGTGCCAGCTCATCAACGACTAGCGGGGGGGAAGAGACCCAGTACTTC. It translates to CASSSTTSGGEETQYF.

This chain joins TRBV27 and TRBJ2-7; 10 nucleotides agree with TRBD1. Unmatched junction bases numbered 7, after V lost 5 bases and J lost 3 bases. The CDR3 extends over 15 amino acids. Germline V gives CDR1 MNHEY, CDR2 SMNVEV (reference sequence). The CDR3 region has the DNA TGTGCCAGCAGTCTAGACGGACAGGGGGTCTACGAGCAGTACTTC. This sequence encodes CASSLDGQGVYEQYF.

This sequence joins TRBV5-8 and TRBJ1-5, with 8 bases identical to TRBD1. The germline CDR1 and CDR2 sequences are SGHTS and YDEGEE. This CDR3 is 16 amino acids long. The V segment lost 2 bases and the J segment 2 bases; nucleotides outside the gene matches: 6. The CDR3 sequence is CASSFQGAPGNQPQHF. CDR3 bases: TGTGCCAGCAGCTTCCAGGGGGCGCCGGGCAATCAGCCCCAGCATTTT.